The 17 T cell receptor beta chains reported below all come from one sample, sequenced in a study of blood T cells in healthy people across ages. For the second PCR, which ran for about 6 to 12 cycles, a sample-barcoded 5' primer and a J-beta primer mix were used. Each CDR3 protein is one row after TCRdb ran MiXCR on the 5' RACE reads. The sample lists about 640,000 distinct CDR3 sequences; 45% to 65% were seen once. The source material was blood. The receptors originated from a man aged 55-75 years in good health.

The rearrangement uses TRBV7-7 and TRBJ2-1; possibly TRBD1 for D (8 bases). Trimming stripped 5 bases from V and 14 bases from J, with 19 bases between. Germline CDR1 and CDR2: SSHAT and FNYEAQ (reference sequence). CDR3 length: 13 residues. The CDR3 sequence: CASSTNRQGREFF. Written as DNA, the CDR3 is TGTGCCAGCAGCACAAACCGACAGGGGAGGGAGTTCTTC.

The chain has TRBV29-1 and TRBJ1-1; 7 bases align to TRBD1. The CDR3 runs 13 residues. Germline V gene data show CDR1 as SQVTM and CDR2 as ANQGSEA. V shed 5 bases and J 5 bases; nucleotides not matched to a gene: 8. CDR3 DNA: TGCAGCGTTCAGGGGGTCCGCAGAACTGAAGCTTTCTTT. It is translated as CSVQGVRRTEAFF.

Only one count was recorded for this clonotype. This chain joins TRBV5-1 and TRBJ1-5, with D possibly TRBD1 on 5 matching bases. CDR1 and CDR2 from the germline V gene are SGHRS and YFSETQ. Trimming removed 0 bases at V and 3 bases at J, with 10 bases between. The CDR3 has 15 residues. The CDR3 protein is CASSLESGPNQPQHF. The CDR3 nucleotides are TGCGCCAGCAGCTTGGAGTCGGGGCCCAATCAGCCCCAGCATTTT. Using reference TRBV5-1 and TRBJ1-5 for the parts outside the CDR3, the full variable domain is KAGVTQTPRYLIKTRGQQVTLSCSPISGHRSVSWYQQTPGQGLQFLFEYFSETQRNKGNFPGRFSGRQFSNSRSEMNVSTLELGDSALYLCASSLESGPNQPQHFGDGTRLSIL.

The V gene is TRBV10-3, the J gene TRBJ2-5; D uncertain. The CDR3 has 13 amino acids. Trimming cost V 6 bases and J 2 bases, with 10 bases left between them. CDR1 is ENHRY and CDR2 is SYGVKD in the germline V gene. CDR3 bases: TGTGCCATCAGCCTCTCTGGGCAAGAGACCCAGTACTTC. This gives the protein CAISLSGQETQYF.

The J gene is TRBJ1-1, the V gene TRBV9, with D unclear. The CDR3 extends over 12 amino acids. Deletions cut 3 bases from V and 1 base from J, with 4 bases between. Germline V CDR1 and CDR2: SGDLS, YYNGEE. The CDR3 region has the DNA TGTGCCAGCAGCGGCGAGAACACTGAAGCTTTCTTT. Amino acids: CASSGENTEAFF.

The chain is built from TRBV5-1 and TRBJ2-1, with D tentatively TRBD2 (6 bases). V lost 2 bases and J lost 5, with 14 bases in between. The CDR3 consists of 15 residues. Germline values: CDR1 SGHRS, CDR2 YFSETQ. The chain's CDR3 is CASSFWGGRNNEQFF. CDR3 nucleotide sequence: TGCGCCAGCAGCTTCTGGGGTGGGAGGAACAATGAGCAGTTCTTC.

This clonotype has only a few counts. The gene calls are TRBV5-5 and TRBJ1-6; 8 bases line up with TRBD1. Unmatched junction bases numbered 9, after V lost 4 bases and J lost 3 bases. This CDR3 comprises 17 residues. CDR1 and CDR2 (germline): SGHKS, YYEKEE (reference sequence). The CDR3 DNA reads TGTGCCAGCAGCCCACTCTTGGACAGGGACTATAATTCACCCCTCCACTTT. It specifies CASSPLLDRDYNSPLHF.

This clonotype is a singleton in its sample. V usage is TRBV2 and J usage is TRBJ1-5; D unclear. V was cut by 1 base and J by 5 bases, with 12 bases left in between. The CDR3 has 15 amino acids. Looked up from germline, CDR1 is SNHLY and CDR2 is FYNNEI. The CDR3 is CASSEVAASYQPQHF. The CDR3 bases are TGTGCCAGCAGTGAAGTGGCAGCATCCTATCAGCCCCAGCATTTT.

The CDR3 loop reads CASSQALTRYNIQMRNEQFF. The CDR3 nucleotides read TGCGCCAGCAGCCAAGCCTTGACTAGATATAATATACAGATGAGGAATGAGCAGTTCTTC. This chain connects TRBV4-1 to TRBJ2-1; tentatively, D is TRBD2 (6 bases). Germline V gene data show CDR1 as MGHRA and CDR2 as YSYEKL. The V and J ends lost 1 base and 7 bases respectively, with 29 bases between them. This CDR3 has 20 amino acids.

J is TRBJ1-4 and V is TRBV7-9, with 9 bases lining up with TRBD1. Losses at the gene ends were 1 base for V and 7 bases for J; bases not matched to a gene: 7. Looked up from germline, CDR1 is SEHNR and CDR2 is FQNEAQ (reference sequence). The CDR3 is 16 residues long. Here the CDR3 reads CASSLGAGTGSEKLFF. As DNA, the CDR3 is TGTGCCAGCAGCTTAGGAGCCGGGACAGGGAGTGAAAAACTGTTTTTT.

A remark on this clonotype: A junction end diverges from the germline sequence, so it may reflect a read error. The genes are TRBV6-2 or TRBV6-3 and TRBJ1-4; a possible D gene is TRBD1 (5 bases). The CDR3 runs 18 residues. CDR1 and CDR2 (germline): MNHEY, SVGEGT. The CDR3 protein is CASSYSNRRGGANEKLFF. The CDR3 coding sequence is TGCGCCAGCAGTTACTCGAATCGGCGCGGAGGGGCTAATGAAAAACTGTTTTTT.

This clonotype appeared a few times. This chain links TRBV10-3 with TRBJ2-3, with 8 bases that match TRBD2. This CDR3 is 17 amino acids long. The germline V gene encodes CDR1 ENHRY and CDR2 SYGVKD. V lost 2 bases to trimming and J lost 2 bases; unmatched junction nucleotides: 9. Here the CDR3 DNA reads TGTGCCATCAGTGAGAATCTAGCGGGCTCTTCCACAGATACGCAGTATTTT. Protein sequence: CAISENLAGSSTDTQYF.

This sequence joins TRBV20-1 and TRBJ1-2; the match to TRBD1 covers 7 bases. CDR3 length: 12 amino acids. CDR1 and CDR2 (germline): DFQATT, SNEGSKA (reference sequence). This CDR3 is CTSPRGDYGYTF. For the CDR3, the DNA is TGCACCAGCCCCAGGGGGGACTATGGCTACACCTTC.

This clonotype turned up a few times. The chain is built from TRBV7-9 and TRBJ1-1; D is undetermined. The V end was cut by 5 bases, the J end by 1 base, with 14 bases between. Germline V gene sequence: CDR1 SEHNR, CDR2 FQNEAQ (reference sequence). CDR3 length: 15 amino acids. The CDR3 region is CASSQNTSSNTEAFF. CDR3 DNA sequence: TGTGCCAGCAGCCAGAACACGTCTTCGAACACTGAAGCTTTCTTT.

The chain carries TRBV5-6 and TRBJ2-7; 7 nucleotides line up with TRBD2. The junction had 9 bases not matched to a gene; V was cut back by 4 bases and J by 2 bases. CDR3 length: 15 residues. CDR1 and CDR2 (germline): SGHDT, YYEEEE. In nucleotides, the CDR3 is TGTGCCAGCAGCGCTGGGTGGGGGGGGACCTACGAGCAGTACTTC. Its translation: CASSAGWGGTYEQYF.

This clonotype was seen only a few times. The CDR3 is CSARPVGTGLTGELFF. DNA for the CDR3: TGCAGTGCTAGACCGGTGGGGACAGGGCTTACCGGGGAGCTGTTTTTT. The chain carries TRBV20-1 and TRBJ2-2; 9 bases are shared with TRBD1. Trimming at V came to 2 bases and at J to 5 bases, leaving 9 bases not matched to a gene. Germline assignment: CDR1 DFQATT and CDR2 SNEGSKA (reference sequence). The length of the CDR3 is 16 residues.

The J gene is TRBJ2-5, the V gene TRBV5-1; TRBD2 matches 9 bases. Germline lookup yields CDR1 SGHRS and CDR2 YFSETQ. This CDR3 contains 15 residues. The ends lost 7 bases at V and 5 bases at J; junction bases unmatched: 12. The CDR3 nucleotides read TGCGCCAGCGGTACCGCCGGGACTAGCAGGGAGACCCAGTACTTC. Amino acids: CASGTAGTSRETQYF.